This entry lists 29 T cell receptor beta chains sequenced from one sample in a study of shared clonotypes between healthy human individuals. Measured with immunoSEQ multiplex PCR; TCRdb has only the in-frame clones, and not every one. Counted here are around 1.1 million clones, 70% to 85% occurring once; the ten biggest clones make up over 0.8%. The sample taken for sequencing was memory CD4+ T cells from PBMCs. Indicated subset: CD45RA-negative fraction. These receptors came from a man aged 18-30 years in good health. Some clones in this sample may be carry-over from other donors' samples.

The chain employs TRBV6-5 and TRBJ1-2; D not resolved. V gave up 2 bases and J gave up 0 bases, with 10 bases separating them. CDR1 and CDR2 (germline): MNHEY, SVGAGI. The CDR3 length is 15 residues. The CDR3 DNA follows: TGTGCCAGCAGTTACGGGCGGGCTACTAACTATGGCTACACCTTC. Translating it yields CASSYGRATNYGYTF.

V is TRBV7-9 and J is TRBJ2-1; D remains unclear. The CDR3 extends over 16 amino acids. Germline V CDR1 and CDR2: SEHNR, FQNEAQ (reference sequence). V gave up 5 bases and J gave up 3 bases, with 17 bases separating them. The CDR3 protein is CASSRDGFWGYNEQFF. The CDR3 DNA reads TGTGCCAGCAGCAGAGATGGCTTCTGGGGCTACAATGAGCAGTTCTTC.

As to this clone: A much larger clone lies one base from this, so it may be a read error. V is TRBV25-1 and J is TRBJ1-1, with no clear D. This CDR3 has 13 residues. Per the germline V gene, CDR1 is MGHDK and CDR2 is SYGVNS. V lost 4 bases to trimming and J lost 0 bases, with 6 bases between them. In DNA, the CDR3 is TGTGCCAGCAGTGTACAGATGAACACTGAAGCTTTCTTT. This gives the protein CASSVQMNTEAFF.

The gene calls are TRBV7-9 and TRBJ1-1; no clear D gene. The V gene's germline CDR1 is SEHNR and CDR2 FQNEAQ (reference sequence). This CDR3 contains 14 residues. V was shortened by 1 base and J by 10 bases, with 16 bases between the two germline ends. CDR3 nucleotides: TGTGCCAGCAGCTTAGGGTTAGGGCCCGAGGGAGCTTTCTTT. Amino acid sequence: CASSLGLGPEGAFF.

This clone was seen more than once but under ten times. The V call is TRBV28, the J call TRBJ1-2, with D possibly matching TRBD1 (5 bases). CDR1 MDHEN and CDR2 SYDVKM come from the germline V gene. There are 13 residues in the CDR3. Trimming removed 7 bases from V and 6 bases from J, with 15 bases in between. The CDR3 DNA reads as TGTGCCAGCACTCTGGGGGTTTGGGATGGCTACACCTTC. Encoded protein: CASTLGVWDGYTF.

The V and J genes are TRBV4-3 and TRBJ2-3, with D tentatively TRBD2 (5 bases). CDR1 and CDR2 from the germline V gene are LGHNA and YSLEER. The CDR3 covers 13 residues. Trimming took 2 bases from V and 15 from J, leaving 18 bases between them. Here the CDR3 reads CASSQSGPYVQYF. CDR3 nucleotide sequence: TGCGCCAGCAGCCAAAGCGGTCCCTATGTTCAATATTTT.

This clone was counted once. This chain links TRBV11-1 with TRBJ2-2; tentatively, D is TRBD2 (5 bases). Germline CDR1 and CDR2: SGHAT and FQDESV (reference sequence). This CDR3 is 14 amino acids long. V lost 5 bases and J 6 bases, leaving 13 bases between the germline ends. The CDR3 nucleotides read TGTGCCAGCAGCACGGACGGGGAAGCCGGGGAGCTGTTTTTT. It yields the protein CASSTDGEAGELFF.

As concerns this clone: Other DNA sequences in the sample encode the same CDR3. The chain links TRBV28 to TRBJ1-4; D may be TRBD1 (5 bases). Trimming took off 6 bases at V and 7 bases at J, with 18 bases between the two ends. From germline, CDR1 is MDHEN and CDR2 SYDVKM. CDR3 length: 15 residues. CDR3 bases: TGTGCCAGCAGCGAGACACGGCAGGGAGGTGAAAAACTGTTTTTT. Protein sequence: CASSETRQGGEKLFF.

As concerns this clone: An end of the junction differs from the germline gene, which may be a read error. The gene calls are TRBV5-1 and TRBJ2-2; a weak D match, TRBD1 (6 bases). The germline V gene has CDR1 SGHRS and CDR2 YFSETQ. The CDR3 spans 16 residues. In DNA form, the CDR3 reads TGCGCCAGCAGCTTGAGTCCAGGGGCGAAGACCGGGGAGCTGTTTTTT. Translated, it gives CASSLSPGAKTGELFF.

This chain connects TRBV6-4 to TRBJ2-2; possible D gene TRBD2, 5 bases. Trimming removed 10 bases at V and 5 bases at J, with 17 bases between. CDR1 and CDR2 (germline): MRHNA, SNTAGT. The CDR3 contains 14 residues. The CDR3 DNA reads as TGTGCCACCCGAGGAGGATTGCGGACCGGGGAGCTGTTTTTT. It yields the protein CATRGGLRTGELFF.

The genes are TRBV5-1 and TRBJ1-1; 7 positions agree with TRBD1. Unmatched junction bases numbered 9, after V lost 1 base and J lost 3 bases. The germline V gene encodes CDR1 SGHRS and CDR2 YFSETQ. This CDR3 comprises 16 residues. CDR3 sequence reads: CASSLRAGGIDTEAFF. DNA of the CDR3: TGCGCCAGCAGCTTGCGGGCAGGGGGAATTGACACTGAAGCTTTCTTT.

The CDR3 is CASSAGQLNIQYF. CDR3 DNA: TGTGCCAGCAGCGCCGGACAGCTAAACATTCAGTACTTC. The chain combines TRBV7-2 with TRBJ2-4; a possible D gene is TRBD1 (6 bases). The V gene lost 5 bases and the J gene lost 6 bases, with 11 bases spanning the gap. Germline CDR1 and CDR2: SGHTA and FQGNSA. The CDR3 length is 13 residues.

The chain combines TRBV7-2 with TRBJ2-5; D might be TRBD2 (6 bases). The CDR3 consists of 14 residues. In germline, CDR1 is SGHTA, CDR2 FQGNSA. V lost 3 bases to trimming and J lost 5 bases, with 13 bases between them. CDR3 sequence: CASSFGGGRETQYF. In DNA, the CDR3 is TGTGCCAGCAGCTTCGGGGGTGGTAGGGAGACCCAGTACTTC.

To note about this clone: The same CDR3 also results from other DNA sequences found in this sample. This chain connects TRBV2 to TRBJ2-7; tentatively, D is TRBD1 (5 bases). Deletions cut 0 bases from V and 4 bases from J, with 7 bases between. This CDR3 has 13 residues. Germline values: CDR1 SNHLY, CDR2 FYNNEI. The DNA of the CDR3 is TGTGCCAGCAGTGAAGCGCAGGGTTACGAGCAGTACTTC. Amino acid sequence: CASSEAQGYEQYF.

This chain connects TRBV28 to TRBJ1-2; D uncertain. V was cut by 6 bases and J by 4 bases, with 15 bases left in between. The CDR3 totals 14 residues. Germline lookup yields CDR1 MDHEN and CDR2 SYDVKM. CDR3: CASSPIVNSYGYTF. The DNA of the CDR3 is TGTGCCAGCAGCCCAATTGTTAATAGCTATGGCTACACCTTC.

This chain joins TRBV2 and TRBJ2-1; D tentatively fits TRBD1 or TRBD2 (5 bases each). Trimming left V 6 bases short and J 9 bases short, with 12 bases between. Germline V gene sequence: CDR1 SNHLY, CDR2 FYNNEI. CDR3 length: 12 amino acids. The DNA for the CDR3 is TGTGCCAGCAGGGATACCGGGACTGAGCAGTTCTTC. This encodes CASRDTGTEQFF. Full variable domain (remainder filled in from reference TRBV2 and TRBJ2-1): EPEVTQTPSHQVTQMGQEVILRCVPISNHLYFYWYRQILGQKVEFLVSFYNNEISEKSEIFDDQFSVERPDGSNFTLKIRSTKLEDSAMYFCASRDTGTEQFFGPGTRLTVL.

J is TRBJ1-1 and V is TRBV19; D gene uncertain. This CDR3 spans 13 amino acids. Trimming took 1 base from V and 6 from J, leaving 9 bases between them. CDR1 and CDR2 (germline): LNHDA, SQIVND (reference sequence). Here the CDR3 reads CASSIGYGSEAFF. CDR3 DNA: TGTGCCAGTAGTATAGGGTACGGGTCTGAAGCTTTCTTT.

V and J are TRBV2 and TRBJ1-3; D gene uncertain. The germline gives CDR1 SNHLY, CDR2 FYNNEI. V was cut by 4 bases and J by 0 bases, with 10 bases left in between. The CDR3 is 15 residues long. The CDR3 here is CASSARLSSGNTIYF. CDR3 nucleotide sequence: TGTGCCAGCAGTGCTCGATTGAGCTCTGGAAACACCATATATTTT.

The CDR3 here is CSAGLGNEQFF. The CDR3 DNA reads as TGCAGCGCAGGGTTAGGCAATGAGCAGTTCTTC. V usage is TRBV20-1 and J usage is TRBJ2-1; weak D call: TRBD1 (5 bases). The V gene's germline CDR1 is DFQATT and CDR2 SNEGSKA (reference sequence). The CDR3 totals 11 residues.

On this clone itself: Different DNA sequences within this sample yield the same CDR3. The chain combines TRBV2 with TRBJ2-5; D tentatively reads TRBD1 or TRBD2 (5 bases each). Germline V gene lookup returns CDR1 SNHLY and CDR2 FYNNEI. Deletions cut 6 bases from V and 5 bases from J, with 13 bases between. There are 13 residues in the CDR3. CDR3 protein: CASSEGTGETQYF. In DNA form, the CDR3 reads TGTGCCAGCAGCGAGGGGACCGGTGAGACCCAGTACTTC.

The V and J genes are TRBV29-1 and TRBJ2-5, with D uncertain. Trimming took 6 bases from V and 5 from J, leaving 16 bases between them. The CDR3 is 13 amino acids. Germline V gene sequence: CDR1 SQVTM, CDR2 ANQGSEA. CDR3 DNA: TGCAGCGTCCCCTTCGCTAACGTCGAGACCCAGTACTTC. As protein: CSVPFANVETQYF.

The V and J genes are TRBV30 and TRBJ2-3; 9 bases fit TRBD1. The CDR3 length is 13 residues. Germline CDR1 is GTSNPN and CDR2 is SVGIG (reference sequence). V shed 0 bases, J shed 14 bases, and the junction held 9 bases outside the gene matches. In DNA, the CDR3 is TGTGCCTGGAGTGTACGGCCCGGGACAGGGTGGTATTTT. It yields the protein CAWSVRPGTGWYF. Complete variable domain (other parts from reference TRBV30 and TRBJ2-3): SQTIHQWPATLVQPVGSPLSLECTVEGTSNPNLYWYRQAAGRGLQLLFYSVGIGQISSEVPQNLSASRPQDRQFILSSKKLLLSDSGFYLCAWSVRPGTGWYFGPGTRLTVL.

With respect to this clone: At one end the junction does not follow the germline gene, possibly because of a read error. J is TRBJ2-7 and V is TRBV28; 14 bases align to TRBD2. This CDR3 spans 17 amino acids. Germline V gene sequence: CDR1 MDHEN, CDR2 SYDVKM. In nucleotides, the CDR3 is TGTGCCTGCAGGACTAGCGGGAGGTCTTTTTCTTCGTCTGAGCAGTACTTC. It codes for CACRTSGRSFSSSEQYF.

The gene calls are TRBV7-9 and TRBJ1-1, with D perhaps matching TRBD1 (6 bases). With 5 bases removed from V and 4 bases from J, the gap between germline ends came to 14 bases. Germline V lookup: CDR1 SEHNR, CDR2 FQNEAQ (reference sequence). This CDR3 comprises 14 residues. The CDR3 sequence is CASSTTRGSTEAFF. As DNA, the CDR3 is TGTGCCAGCAGCACCACCAGGGGATCCACTGAAGCTTTCTTT.

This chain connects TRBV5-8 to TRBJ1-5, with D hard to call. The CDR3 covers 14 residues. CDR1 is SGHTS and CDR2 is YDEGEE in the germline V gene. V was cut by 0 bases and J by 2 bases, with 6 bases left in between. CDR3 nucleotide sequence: TGTGCCAGCAGCTTGGGTCAGCGCAATCAGCCCCAGCATTTT. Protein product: CASSLGQRNQPQHF.

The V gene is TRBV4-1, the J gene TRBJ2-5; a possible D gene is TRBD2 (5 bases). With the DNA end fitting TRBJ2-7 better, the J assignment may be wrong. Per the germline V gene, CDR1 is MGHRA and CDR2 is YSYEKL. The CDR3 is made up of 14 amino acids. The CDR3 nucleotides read TGCGCCAGCAGCCAACCCCGGGAAAGCCACGAGCAGTACTTC. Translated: CASSQPRESHEQYF.

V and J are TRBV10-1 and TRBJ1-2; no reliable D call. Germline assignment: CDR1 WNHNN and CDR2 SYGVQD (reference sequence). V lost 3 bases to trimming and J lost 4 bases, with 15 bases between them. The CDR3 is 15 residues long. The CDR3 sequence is CASSDTATGSYGYTF. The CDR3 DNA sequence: TGCGCCAGCAGTGATACCGCGACGGGCAGCTATGGCTACACCTTC.

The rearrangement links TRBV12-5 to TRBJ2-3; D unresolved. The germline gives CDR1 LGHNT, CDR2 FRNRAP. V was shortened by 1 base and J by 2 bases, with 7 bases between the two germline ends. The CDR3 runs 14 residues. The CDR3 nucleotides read TGTGCTAGTGGTTTGGACGGAGCCACAGATACGCAGTATTTT. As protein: CASGLDGATDTQYF.

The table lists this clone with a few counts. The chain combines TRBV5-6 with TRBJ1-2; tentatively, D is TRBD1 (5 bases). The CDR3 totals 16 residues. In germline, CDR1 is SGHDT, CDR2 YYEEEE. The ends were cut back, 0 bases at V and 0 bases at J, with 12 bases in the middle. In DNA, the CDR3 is TGTGCCAGCAGCTTGGATTTGAGGGGAGCTAACTATGGCTACACCTTC. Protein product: CASSLDLRGANYGYTF.